A selection of T cell receptor beta chains follows, all from one sample in a study of tumor-infiltrating lymphocytes in primary liver carcinoma. TCRdb recomputed calls from the multiplex PCR reads with MiXCR, one row per CDR3 protein. The top ten hold less than 45% of the sample, which has approximately 64,000 distinct CDR3 sequences, roughly 70% seen once. Sequences were obtained from liver tumor tissue from sampling region 4. The receptors originated from a man aged 40-55 years with primary liver carcinoma and hepatitis B virus infection. Both conserved end residues are part of each CDR3. A D gene is named only where the DNA matches it firmly. Clone size is not always given. Where it is, it says once, few, many or a class for expanded clones.

d_gene	j_gene	abundance	v_gene	CDR3aa	CDR3nt
.	TRBJ2-1	.	TRBV12-3/TRBV12-4	CASSFGTAYNEQFF	TGTGCCAGCAGTTTCGGTACAGCCTACAATGAGCAGTTCTTC
.	TRBJ1-2	.	TRBV4-1	CASSQCRDSYGYTF	TGCGCCAGCAGTCAATGCAGGGACTCCTATGGCTACACCTTC
TRBD1	TRBJ1-5	few	TRBV12-3/TRBV12-4	CASSWDREQPQHF	TGTGCCAGCAGTTGGGACAGGGAACAGCCCCAGCATTTT
.	TRBJ1-5	medium-sized	TRBV11-3	CASSLDLGVAQPQHF	TGTGCCAGCAGCTTAGATCTGGGGGTGGCTCAGCCCCAGCATTTT
.	TRBJ2-7	.	TRBV6-5	CASLGLGSYEQYF	TGTGCCAGCCTTGGACTGGGCTCCTACGAGCAGTACTTC
.	TRBJ2-1	.	TRBV6-2/TRBV6-3	CAGRSRNEQFF	TGTGCCGGCAGATCGCGAAATGAGCAGTTCTTC
TRBD1	TRBJ2-7	many	TRBV5-5	CASSSGTALSEQYF	TGTGCCAGCAGCTCCGGGACAGCTCTCTCCGAGCAGTACTTC
.	TRBJ2-7	.	TRBV6-1	CASSEYQHSYEQYF	TGTGCCAGCAGTGAGTATCAGCATTCCTACGAGCAGTACTTC
.	TRBJ2-1	few	TRBV20-1	CSATPGSYNEQFF	TGCAGTGCTACCCCGGGCTCCTACAATGAGCAGTTCTTC
TRBD1	TRBJ2-7	many	TRBV29-1	CSVNRGGRNEQYF	TGCAGCGTCAACAGGGGTGGACGGAACGAGCAGTACTTC
.	TRBJ1-3	.	TRBV5-5	CASGLGRLSGNTIYF	TGTGCAAGCGGCCTCGGACGCCTCTCTGGAAACACCATATATTTT
.	TRBJ1-1	.	TRBV12-3/TRBV12-4	CDSRSAGRVTEAFF	TGTGACAGCAGGTCGGCGGGGAGGGTCACTGAAGCTTTCTTT
.	TRBJ2-7	few	TRBV6-1	CASSEAADDYEQYF	TGTGCTAGCAGTGAAGCGGCAGACGACTACGAGCAGTACTTC
TRBD2	TRBJ2-5	many	TRBV11-2	CASSSGSLLAGGRGETQYF	TGTGCCAGCAGCTCTGGTAGCCTTCTAGCGGGAGGGCGGGGAGAGACCCAGTACTTC
.	TRBJ1-4	once	TRBV6-6	CASSYLSQGFREKLFF	TGTGCCAGCAGTTACTTGTCGCAAGGGTTTCGGGAAAAACTGTTTTTT
.	TRBJ2-1	.	TRBV11-2	CASTPDGGYNVQFF	TGTGCTAGCACCCCCGATGGCGGCTACAATGTGCAGTTCTTC
.	TRBJ1-1	.	TRBV6-5	CTSSSDGGEYTEAFF	TGTACCAGCAGTTCAGACGGGGGGGAGTACACTGAAGCTTTCTTT
.	TRBJ2-7	.	TRBV12-3/TRBV12-4	CASSPSYEEYF	TGTGCCAGCAGTCCTTCTTACGAGGAGTACTTC
TRBD2	TRBJ2-5	few	TRBV4-2	CASSSSWISLAAFGETQYF	TGTGCCAGCAGCTCCAGTTGGATTAGCCTAGCGGCCTTTGGAGAGACCCAGTACTTC
.	TRBJ2-3	once	TRBV6-6	CASSPIATGATDTQYF	TGTGCCAGCAGTCCCATCGCGACTGGAGCCACAGATACGCAGTATTTT
.	TRBJ2-3	.	TRBV29-1	CSVEKLARIQDTQYF	TGCAGCGTTGAAAAATTGGCTAGGATTCAGGATACGCAGTATTTT
.	TRBJ2-1	.	TRBV5-6	CASSFGLTRYNEQFF	TGTGCCAGCAGCTTCGGACTAACCAGGTACAATGAGCAGTTCTTC
TRBD2	TRBJ2-1	.	TRBV29-1	CSVEKAGGFYNEHFF	TGCAGCGTTGAAAAAGCGGGAGGCTTCTACAATGAGCATTTCTTC
TRBD2	TRBJ2-2	.	TRBV6-6	CASSTGLAGITGELFF	TGTGCCAGCAGTACAGGACTAGCGGGGATCACCGGGGAGCTGTTTTTT
TRBD1	TRBJ1-1	few	TRBV7-9	CASQIRDRGTEAFF	TGTGCCAGCCAGATTCGGGACAGGGGAACTGAAGCTTTCTTT
TRBD2	TRBJ2-3	.	TRBV6-6	CASSIRLAGPSTGTQYF	TGTGCCAGCAGCATCAGACTAGCGGGGCCTAGCACAGGTACGCAGTATTTT
.	TRBJ2-1	.	TRBV24-1	CATSDSLYQYNEQFF	TGTGCCACCAGTGATTCGCTCTACCAATACAATGAGCAGTTCTTC
.	TRBJ1-2	.	TRBV6-1	CINSELGQGGRETF	TGTATCAACAGTGAATTGGGGCAGGGAGGCCGCGAGACGTTC
.	TRBJ2-7	.	TRBV29-1	CSAMTSGVGTPYGQYF	TGCAGCGCCATGACATCTGGGGTCGGCACTCCCTACGGGCAGTACTTC
TRBD1	TRBJ1-6	many	TRBV5-6	CASSLGTGVVSPLHF	TGTGCCAGCAGCTTGGGGACAGGGGTCGTTTCACCCCTCCACTTT
TRBD1	TRBJ2-7	many	TRBV11-3	CATRQGVTSYEQYF	TGTGCCACTCGACAGGGGGTGACTTCCTACGAGCAGTACTTC
.	TRBJ2-7	many	TRBV7-9	CASSLGAELPLYF	TGTGCCAGCAGCTTAGGAGCCGAACTCCCCCTGTACTTC
.	TRBJ2-7	many	TRBV11-3	CASSLGFGTRYEQYF	TGTGCCAGCAGCTTAGGCTTCGGGACCCGCTACGAGCAGTACTTC
.	TRBJ2-2	many	TRBV18	CASSPMATGTGELFF	TGTGCCAGCTCACCAATGGCTACGGGGACCGGGGAGCTGTTTTTT
TRBD1	TRBJ2-7	few	TRBV28	CASSFSTGGIRDEQYF	TGTGCCAGCAGTTTTTCGACAGGGGGTATTAGGGACGAGCAGTACTTC
.	TRBJ1-4	.	TRBV29-1	CSVDGGMGEKLLF	TGCAGTGTTGACGGAGGGATGGGTGAAAAACTGCTTTTT
.	TRBJ2-7	many	TRBV7-9	CASSSGVREQYF	TGTGCCAGCAGCTCTGGGGTAAGGGAGCAGTACTTC
.	TRBJ2-3	.	TRBV11-3	CASSPGIQRALDMQYF	TGTGCCAGCAGCCCGGGGATTCAGCGGGCCTTGGATATGCAGTATTTT
TRBD2	TRBJ2-3	.	TRBV11-2	CASSTGSSGTDTQYF	TGTGCCAGCAGTACCGGGTCTAGCGGCACGGATACGCAGTATTTC
.	TRBJ2-2	few	TRBV9	CASSVDSGELFF	TGTGCCAGCAGCGTAGATTCCGGGGAGCTGTTTTTT
.	TRBJ2-3	.	TRBV10-2	CASSEQPYSNQPQYF	TGCGCCAGCAGTGAGCAGCCCTATAGTAATCAGCCCCAGTATTTT
.	TRBJ2-2	.	TRBV7-8	CASSRIGAENTGELFF	TGTGCTAGCAGCAGAATCGGAGCGGAGAACACCGGGGAGCTGTTTTTT
TRBD1	TRBJ2-7	large	TRBV11-2	CASSFIQGAIHNEQYF	TGTGCCAGCAGCTTCATACAGGGGGCCATACATAACGAGCAGTACTTC
TRBD2	TRBJ2-7	.	TRBV6-1	CASERQPGTSGPYEQNF	TGTGCCAGCGAAAGACAGCCCGGGACTAGCGGACCCTACGAGCAGAACTTC
.	TRBJ1-6	.	TRBV4-3	CASNQDGGRVSFNSVLHF	TGCGCCAGCAACCAAGATGGGGGCAGGGTCTCTTTCAATTCAGTCCTCCACTTT
TRBD1	TRBJ1-2	.	TRBV5-6	CPSSPTGQGYTF	TGTCCCAGCAGCCCGACAGGGCAAGGCTACACCTTC
.	TRBJ2-1	once	TRBV6-5	CASGYAVLSEQFF	TGTGCCAGCGGTTACGCCGTATTAAGTGAGCAGTTCTTC
TRBD1	TRBJ2-3	many	TRBV7-9	CASSPPGGTQYF	TGTGCCAGCAGCCCCCCAGGGGGTACGCAGTATTTT
TRBD2	TRBJ2-2	.	TRBV6-2/TRBV6-3	CASNSGLAGVGNTRELFF	TGTGCCAGCAACTCCGGACTAGCGGGAGTAGGGAACACCCGGGAGCTGTTTTTT
.	TRBJ2-7	.	TRBV4-1	CASSPDRWYDQYF	TGCGCCAGCAGCCCCGACCGTTGGTACGATCAGTACTTC
.	TRBJ1-1	.	TRBV28	CASSLTGGVKKAFF	TGTGCCAGCAGTTTAACCGGAGGGGTGAAAAAAGCTTTCTTT
.	TRBJ2-2	few	TRBV14	CASTPTYGELFF	TGTGCCAGCACTCCGACCTACGGGGAGCTGTTTTTT